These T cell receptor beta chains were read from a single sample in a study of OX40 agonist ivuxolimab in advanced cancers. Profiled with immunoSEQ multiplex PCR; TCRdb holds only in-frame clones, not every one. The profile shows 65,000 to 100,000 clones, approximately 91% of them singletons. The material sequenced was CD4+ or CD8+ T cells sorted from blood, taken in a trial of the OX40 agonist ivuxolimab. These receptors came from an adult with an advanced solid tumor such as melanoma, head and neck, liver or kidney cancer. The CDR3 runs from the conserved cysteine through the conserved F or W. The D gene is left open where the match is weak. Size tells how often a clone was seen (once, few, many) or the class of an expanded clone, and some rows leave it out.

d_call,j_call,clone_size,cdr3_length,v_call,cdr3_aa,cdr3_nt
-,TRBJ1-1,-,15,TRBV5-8,CASSLGTRSNTEAFF,TGTGCCAGCAGCTTGGGGACAAGATCGAACACTGAAGCTTTCTTT
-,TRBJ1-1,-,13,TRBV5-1,CASTSAGGTEAFF,TGCGCCAGCACGTCGGCGGGGGGCACTGAAGCTTTCTTT
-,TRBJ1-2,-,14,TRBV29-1,CSTAPRENRYGYTF,TGCAGCACCGCCCCCAGGGAGAATCGGTATGGCTACACCTTC
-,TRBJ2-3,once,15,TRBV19,CASSIGGGGTDTQYF,TGTGCCAGTAGTATAGGTGGGGGTGGCACAGATACGCAGTATTTT
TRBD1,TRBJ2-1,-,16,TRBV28,CASSPQGARPYNEQFF,TGTGCCAGCAGTCCACAGGGGGCGCGTCCCTACAATGAGCAGTTCTTC
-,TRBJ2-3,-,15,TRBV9,CASSVGGARTDTQYF,TGTGCCAGCAGCGTAGGCGGGGCCCGCACAGATACGCAGTATTTT
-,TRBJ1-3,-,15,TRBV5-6,CASSPRPLTGNTIYF,TGTGCCAGCAGCCCTCGGCCTCTTACTGGAAACACCATATATTTT
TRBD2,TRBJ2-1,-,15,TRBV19,CASSIVSGSKNEQFF,TGTGCCAGTAGTATCGTTAGCGGGAGTAAGAATGAGCAGTTCTTC
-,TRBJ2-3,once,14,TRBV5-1,CASSPTGARDTQYF,TGCGCCAGCAGCCCCACGGGAGCTCGAGATACGCAGTATTTT
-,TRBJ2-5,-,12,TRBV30,CAWTDSSSAQYF,TGTGCCTGGACCGACAGCAGCTCGGCCCAGTACTTC
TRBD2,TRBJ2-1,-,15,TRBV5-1,CASSLVSSGSHEQFF,TGCGCCAGCAGCTTGGTTTCTAGCGGGAGCCATGAGCAGTTCTTC
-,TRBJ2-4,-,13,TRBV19,CASSETRGYIQYF,TGTGCCAGTAGCGAGACTAGAGGGTACATTCAGTACTTC
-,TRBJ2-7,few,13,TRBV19,CASSLTGSYEQYF,TGTGCCAGTAGCCTGACCGGCTCCTACGAGCAGTACTTC
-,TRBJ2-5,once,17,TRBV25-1,CASSAWLGGMIQETQYF,TGTGCCAGCAGTGCCTGGCTTGGCGGGATGATACAAGAGACCCAGTACTTC
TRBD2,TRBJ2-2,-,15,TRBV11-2,CASSLVSGSSGELFF,TGTGCCAGCAGCTTAGTTAGCGGGAGTTCCGGGGAGCTGTTTTTT
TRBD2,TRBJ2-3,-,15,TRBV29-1,CSVFLQRERTDTQYF,TGCAGCGTTTTTCTCCAGCGGGAGAGAACAGATACGCAGTATTTT
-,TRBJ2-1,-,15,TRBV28,CASTPGTPDNDEQFF,TGTGCCAGCACCCCCGGGACACCGGACAACGATGAGCAGTTCTTC
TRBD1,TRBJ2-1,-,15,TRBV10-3,CAISDGGQGRNEQFF,TGTGCCATCAGTGATGGAGGACAGGGGCGGAATGAGCAGTTCTTC
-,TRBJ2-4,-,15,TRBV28,CASNTGAGAKNIQYF,TGTGCCAGTAATACAGGGGCGGGGGCCAAAAACATTCAGTACTTC
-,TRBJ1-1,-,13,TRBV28,CASSPPVNTEAFF,TGTGCCAGCAGTCCCCCGGTGAACACTGAAGCTTTCTTT
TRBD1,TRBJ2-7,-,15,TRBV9,CASSAHTGQGYEQYF,TGTGCCAGCAGCGCACACACGGGACAGGGCTACGAGCAGTACTTC
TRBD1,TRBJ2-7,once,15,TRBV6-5,CASSRDREGPYEQYF,TGTGCCAGCAGTCGGGACAGGGAGGGGCCCTACGAGCAGTACTTC
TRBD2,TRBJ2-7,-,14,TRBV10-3,CAISGGTSGYEQYF,TGTGCCATCAGTGGAGGGACTAGCGGCTACGAGCAGTACTTC
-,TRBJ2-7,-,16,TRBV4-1,CASSQDGGGLAYEQYF,TGCGCCAGCAGCCAAGACGGCGGAGGGCTGGCCTACGAGCAGTACTTC
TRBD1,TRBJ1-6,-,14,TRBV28,CASHPGQGFSPLHF,TGTGCCAGCCACCCGGGACAGGGGTTTTCACCCCTCCACTTT
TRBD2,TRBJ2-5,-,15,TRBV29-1,CSVGPGTSGKETQYF,TGCAGCGTTGGACCTGGGACTAGCGGCAAAGAGACCCAGTACTTC
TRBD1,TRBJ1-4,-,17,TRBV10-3,CAISESGGGQGNEKLFF,TGTGCCATCAGTGAGTCAGGAGGGGGACAGGGCAATGAAAAACTGTTTTTT
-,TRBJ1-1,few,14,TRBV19,CASKFGGTNTEAFF,TGTGCCAGTAAATTCGGGGGGACGAACACTGAAGCTTTCTTT
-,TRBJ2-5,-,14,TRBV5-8,CASSLVSLKETQYF,TGTGCCAGCAGCTTGGTGAGCTTAAAAGAGACCCAGTACTTC
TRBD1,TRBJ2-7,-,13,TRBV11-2,CASSLGGQGYPYF,TGTGCCAGCAGCTTAGGGGGACAGGGCTATCCGTACTTC
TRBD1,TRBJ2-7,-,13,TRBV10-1,CASTQGFGDEQYF,TGCGCCAGCACACAGGGGTTTGGGGACGAGCAGTACTTC
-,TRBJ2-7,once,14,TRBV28,CASTVSVGGGEQYF,TGTGCCAGCACAGTTTCGGTAGGGGGAGGGGAGCAGTACTTC
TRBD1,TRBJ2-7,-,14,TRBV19,CASTPLTGAYEQYF,TGTGCCAGTACCCCCCTGACAGGGGCCTACGAGCAGTACTTC
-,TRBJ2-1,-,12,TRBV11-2,CASSLAPLGQFF,TGTGCCAGCAGCTTAGCCCCACTGGGACAGTTCTTC
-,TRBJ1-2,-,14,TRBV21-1,CASSKAAGNYGYTF,TGTGCCAGCAGCAAAGCTGCGGGTAACTATGGCTACACCTTC
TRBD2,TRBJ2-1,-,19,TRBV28,CASSDPGTSGRGRYNEQFF,TGTGCCAGCAGTGACCCCGGGACTAGCGGGAGAGGACGCTACAATGAGCAGTTCTTC
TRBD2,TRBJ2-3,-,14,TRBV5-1,CASSAGTSGDTQYF,TGCGCCAGCAGCGCCGGGACTAGCGGAGATACGCAGTATTTT
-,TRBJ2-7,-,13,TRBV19,CASSQSYRAGQYF,TGTGCCAGTAGTCAATCCTACAGGGCAGGGCAGTACTTC
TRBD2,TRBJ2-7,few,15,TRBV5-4,CASSGRTSDSYEQYF,TGTGCCAGCAGCGGTAGGACTAGCGACTCCTACGAGCAGTACTTC